Listed here is a single T cell receptor beta chain. Its antigen remains unknown. The data were obtained in a study of T cell responses to AZD1222 COVID-19 vaccine. General observations from the study: Clonal diversity was possibly underestimated; the donors were predominantly white British and more often female. Nearly half of spike-specific TCRs reportedly target variant regions that are unmutated in the B.1.351 and B.1.1.7 variants. Once two AZD1222 doses were given, Spike-specific TCR breadth and depth went up.

From germline, CDR1 is SGDLS and CDR2 YYNGEE. V lost 0 bases to trimming and J lost 6 bases, with 13 bases between them. This CDR3 contains 14 residues. TCRdb keeps only in-frame clones here, not all; method: immunoSEQ multiplex PCR. The sample carries some 200,000 clones, about 89% recorded once. The receptor was isolated from an adult who received the AZD1222 COVID-19 vaccine. The chain uses TRBV9 and TRBJ2-7, with no clear D. The starting material was peripheral blood, obtained 28 days after the second AZD1222 dose. CDR3 sequence: CASSVGEGPFEQYF. In nucleotides, the CDR3 is TGTGCCAGCAGCGTAGGAGAAGGGCCTTTCGAGCAGTACTTC.